The entry below gives a single TCR beta chain sequence along with its context. This clone was found once. What this receptor recognizes is not known. No much larger clonotype is one base removed from it; base qualities were not supplied. The data are from a study of cytomegalovirus exposure and HLA in healthy donors (dated by TCRdb to 2017 to 2019). Broadly, across the study: According to a later analysis, one platform produced both the 110 or so validation repertoires and the 550 to 800 repertoires of the first cohort. The study aimed to test whether cataloging public T cell receptors could reveal signatures of past pathogen exposure. Along with the roughly 700-subject first cohort, a separate validation cohort of around 110 different subjects was used. High-throughput TCR immunosequencing, statistical association of individual TCRs with disease status, and machine learning were combined to predict cytomegalovirus infection status. What the study reported, not specific to this receptor: The classifier was reported to diagnose cytomegalovirus status with high specificity and sensitivity in both the original and validation cohorts. The study listed 150 to 200 TCR beta chains as associated with cytomegalovirus. A later analysis found that TCRs clustered in the first cohort also tended to co-occur in the 120 validation repertoires, with more than 90% of cluster scores above 0. Three of the identified cytomegalovirus-associated TCR beta chains were confirmed in vitro to be specific for cytomegalovirus antigens. The authors suggested that the approach could potentially be generalized to other disease states and immunological phenotypes. All 120 or so repertoires were used to score co-occurrence in the validation cohort in a later analysis, because that analysis had no HLA typing for the cohort. Most TCR sequences were observed very rarely across donors, whereas some public TCRs were present in many individuals.

Receptor libraries were prepared by the immunoSEQ multiplex PCR assay. Per the source publication's procedure: To diagnose cytomegalovirus status from the catalog of TCR beta chain sequences, a statistical classification framework was built. The clones in this table, taken by TCRdb from immuneACCESS, are in-frame only. Not every clone is retained; where verified, under half of the shortfall comes from an unresolved V gene, and the cause of the rest is unknown. That table gives V, J and clone size, and the DNA gave D and trimming. A total of more than 95,000 clones appear in this sample, about 91% of them only once. The top ten clones comprise 1.5% to 2% of the sample. Donors formed part of the validation cohort, which comprised approximately 130 subjects and was distinct from the first cohort of several hundred subjects. CDR1 SGDLS and CDR2 YYNGEE were looked up in the germline V gene. V and J are truncated by 3 bases and 0 bases respectively, leaving an intervening sequence of 16 bases. The CDR3 goes from the cysteine to the phenylalanine over 17 residues. The entry retains the CDR3 DNA only, 51 bases that are in frame from base 1.

The sample was PBMCs. This sequence originates from a man aged 18 to 35 in good health and CMV-seronegative. The V and J genes are TRBV9 and TRBJ2-4; TRBD2 is a possible D gene, resting on 7 matching bases. The CDR3 protein: CASSGVTGRGAKNIQYF. The DNA sequence is as follows: TGTGCCAGCAGCGGCGTTACAGGGAGGGGAGCCAAAAACATTCAGTACTTC.